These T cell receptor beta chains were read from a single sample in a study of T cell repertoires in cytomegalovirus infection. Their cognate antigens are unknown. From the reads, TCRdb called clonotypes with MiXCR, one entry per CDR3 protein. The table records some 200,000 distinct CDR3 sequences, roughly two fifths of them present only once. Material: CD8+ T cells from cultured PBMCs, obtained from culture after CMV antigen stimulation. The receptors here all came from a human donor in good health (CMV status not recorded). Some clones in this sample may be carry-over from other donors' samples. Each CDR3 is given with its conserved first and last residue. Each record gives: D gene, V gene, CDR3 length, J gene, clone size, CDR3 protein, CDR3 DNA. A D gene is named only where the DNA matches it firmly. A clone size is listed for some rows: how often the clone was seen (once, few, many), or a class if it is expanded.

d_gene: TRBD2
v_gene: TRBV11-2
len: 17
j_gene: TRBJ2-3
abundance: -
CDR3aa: CASSLTRTSGDTDTQYF
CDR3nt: TGTGCCAGCAGCTTAACCCGGACTAGCGGGGACACAGATACGCAGTATTTT

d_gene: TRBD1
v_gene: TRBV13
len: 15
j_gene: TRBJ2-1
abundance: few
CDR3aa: CASSSDRGQLDEQFF
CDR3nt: TGTGCCAGCAGCTCCGACAGGGGGCAACTGGATGAGCAGTTCTTC

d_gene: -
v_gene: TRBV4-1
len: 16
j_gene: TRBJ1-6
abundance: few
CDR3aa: CASSPSVWGADSPLHF
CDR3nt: TGCGCCAGCAGCCCGTCCGTATGGGGGGCTGATTCACCCCTCCACTTT

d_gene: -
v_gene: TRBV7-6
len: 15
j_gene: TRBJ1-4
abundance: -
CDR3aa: CASSLVWGANEKLFF
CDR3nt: TGTGCCAGCAGCTTAGTCTGGGGAGCTAATGAAAAACTGTTTTTT

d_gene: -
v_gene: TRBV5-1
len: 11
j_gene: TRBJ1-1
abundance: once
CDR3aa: CASYSGTEAFF
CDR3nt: TGCGCCAGCTATTCAGGCACTGAAGCTTTCTTT

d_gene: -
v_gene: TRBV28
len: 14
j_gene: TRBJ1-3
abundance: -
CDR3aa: CASRVGGSGNTIYF
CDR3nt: TGTGCCAGCAGAGTCGGGGGTTCCGGAAACACCATATATTTT

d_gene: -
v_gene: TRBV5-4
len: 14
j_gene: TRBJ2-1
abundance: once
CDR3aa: CASQLAGRYNEQFF
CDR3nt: TGTGCCAGCCAACTGGCGGGCCGATACAATGAGCAGTTCTTC

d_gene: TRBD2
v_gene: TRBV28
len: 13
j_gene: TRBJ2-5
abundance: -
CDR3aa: CASRTSGQETQYF
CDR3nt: TGTGCCAGCCGGACTAGCGGCCAAGAGACCCAGTACTTC

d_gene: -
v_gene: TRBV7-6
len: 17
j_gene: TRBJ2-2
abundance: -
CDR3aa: CASSKATIGWGTGELFF
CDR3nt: TGTGCCAGCAGCAAGGCGACTATCGGGTGGGGAACCGGGGAGCTGTTTTTT

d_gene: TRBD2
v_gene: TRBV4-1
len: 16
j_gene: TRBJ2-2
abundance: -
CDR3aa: CASSPLGTSNIGELFF
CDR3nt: TGCGCCAGCAGCCCCCTTGGGACTAGCAACATCGGGGAGCTGTTTTTT

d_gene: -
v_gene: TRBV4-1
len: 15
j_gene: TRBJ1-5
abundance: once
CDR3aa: CASSQDRTSNQPQHF
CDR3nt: TGCGCCAGCAGCCAAGATCGGACTAGCAATCAGCCCCAGCATTTT

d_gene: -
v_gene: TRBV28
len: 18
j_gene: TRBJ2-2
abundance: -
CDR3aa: CASSLLGPAGGWAGELFF
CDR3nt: TGTGCCAGCAGTTTATTAGGTCCCGCAGGAGGGTGGGCCGGGGAGCTGTTTTTT

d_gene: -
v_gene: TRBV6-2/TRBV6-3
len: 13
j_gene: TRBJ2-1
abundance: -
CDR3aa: CATFTRAGNEQFF
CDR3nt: TGTGCCACCTTCACTAGGGCCGGCAATGAGCAGTTCTTC

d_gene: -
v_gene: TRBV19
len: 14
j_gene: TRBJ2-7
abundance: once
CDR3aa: CASSKEWISYEQYF
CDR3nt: TGTGCCAGTAGTAAGGAATGGATCTCCTACGAGCAGTACTTC

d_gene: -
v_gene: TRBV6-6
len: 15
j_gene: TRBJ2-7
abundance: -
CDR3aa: CASSYSGGSSYEQYF
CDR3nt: TGTGCCAGCAGTTACTCGGGGGGAAGCTCCTACGAGCAGTACTTC

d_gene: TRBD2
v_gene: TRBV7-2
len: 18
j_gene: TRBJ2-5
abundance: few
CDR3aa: CASSSDPGLAGTGETQYF
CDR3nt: TGTGCCAGCAGTTCCGACCCTGGACTAGCGGGGACCGGAGAGACCCAGTACTTC

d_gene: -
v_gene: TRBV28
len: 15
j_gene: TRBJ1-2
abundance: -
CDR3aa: CACSSAGVANYGYTF
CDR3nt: TGTGCCTGCAGTTCCGCAGGGGTTGCGAACTATGGCTACACCTTC

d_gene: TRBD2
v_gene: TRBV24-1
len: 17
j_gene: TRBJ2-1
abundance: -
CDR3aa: CATSDPRGGRGGNEQFF
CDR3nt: TGTGCCACCAGTGATCCCCGGGGAGGGAGAGGTGGGAATGAGCAGTTCTTC

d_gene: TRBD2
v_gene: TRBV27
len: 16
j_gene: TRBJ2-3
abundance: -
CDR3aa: CASSSDTSGVGDTQYF
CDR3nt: TGTGCCAGCAGTTCAGATACTAGCGGGGTCGGAGATACGCAGTATTTT

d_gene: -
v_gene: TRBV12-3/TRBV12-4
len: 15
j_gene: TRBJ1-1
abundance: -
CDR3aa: CASSLWEEANTEAFF
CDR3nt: TGTGCCAGCAGTTTATGGGAGGAGGCGAACACTGAAGCTTTCTTT

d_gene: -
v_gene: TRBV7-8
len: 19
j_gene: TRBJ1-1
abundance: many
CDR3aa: CASSLLWGTRGEGSTEAFF
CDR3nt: TGTGCCAGCAGCCTCCTTTGGGGGACTAGGGGCGAAGGGAGTACTGAAGCTTTCTTT

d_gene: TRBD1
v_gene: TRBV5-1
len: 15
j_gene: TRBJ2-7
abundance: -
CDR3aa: CASSLGDRATYEQYF
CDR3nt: TGCGCCAGCAGCTTGGGAGACAGGGCGACCTACGAGCAGTACTTC

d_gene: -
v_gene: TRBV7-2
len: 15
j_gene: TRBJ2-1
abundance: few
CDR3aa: CASSLRGGRENEQFF
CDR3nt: TGTGCCAGCAGCTTGAGGGGGGGCCGGGAGAATGAGCAGTTCTTC

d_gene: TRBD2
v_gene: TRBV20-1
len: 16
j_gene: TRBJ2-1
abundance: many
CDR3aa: CSARDHKLAGTNEQFF
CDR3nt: TGCAGTGCTAGAGATCATAAACTAGCGGGGACCAATGAGCAGTTCTTC

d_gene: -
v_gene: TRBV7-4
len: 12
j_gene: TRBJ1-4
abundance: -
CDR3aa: CASSWTNEKLFF
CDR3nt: TGTGCCAGCAGCTGGACGAATGAAAAACTGTTTTTT

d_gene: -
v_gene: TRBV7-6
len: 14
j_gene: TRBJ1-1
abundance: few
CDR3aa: CASSLAGKNTEAFF
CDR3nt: TGTGCCAGCAGCTTAGCGGGGAAGAACACTGAAGCTTTCTTT

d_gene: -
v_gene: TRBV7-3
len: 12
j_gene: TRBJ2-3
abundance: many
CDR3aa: CASSPATDTQYF
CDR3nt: TGTGCCAGCAGCCCAGCGACAGATACGCAGTATTTT

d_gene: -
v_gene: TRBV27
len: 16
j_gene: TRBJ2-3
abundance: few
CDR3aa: CASSLDVGEPRGTQYF
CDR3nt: TGTGCCAGCAGTTTAGACGTAGGCGAGCCCCGCGGGACGCAGTATTTT

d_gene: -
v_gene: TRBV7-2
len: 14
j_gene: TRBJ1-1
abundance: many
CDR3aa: CASRHPRADTEAFF
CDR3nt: TGTGCCAGCAGGCATCCACGGGCGGACACTGAAGCTTTCTTT

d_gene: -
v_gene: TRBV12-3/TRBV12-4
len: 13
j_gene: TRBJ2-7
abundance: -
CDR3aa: CASSHGVPYEQYF
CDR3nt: TGTGCCAGCAGCCACGGGGTACCCTACGAGCAGTACTTC

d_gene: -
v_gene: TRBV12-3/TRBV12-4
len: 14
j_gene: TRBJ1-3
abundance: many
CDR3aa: CASSSPGTGNTIYF
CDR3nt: TGTGCCAGCAGTTCCCCGGGAACTGGAAACACCATATATTTT

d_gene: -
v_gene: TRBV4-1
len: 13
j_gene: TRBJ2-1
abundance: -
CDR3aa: CATSEISYNEQFF
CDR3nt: TGCGCCACCTCGGAGATCTCCTACAATGAGCAGTTCTTC

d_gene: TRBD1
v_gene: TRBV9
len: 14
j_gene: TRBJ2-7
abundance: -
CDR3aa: CASSSGQHSYEQYF
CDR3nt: TGTGCCAGCAGCTCGGGACAGCATTCCTACGAGCAGTACTTC

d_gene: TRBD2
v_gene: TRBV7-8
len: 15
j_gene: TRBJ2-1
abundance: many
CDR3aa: CASSSSGRGYNEQFF
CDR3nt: TGTGCCAGCAGTTCTAGCGGGAGGGGTTACAATGAGCAGTTCTTC

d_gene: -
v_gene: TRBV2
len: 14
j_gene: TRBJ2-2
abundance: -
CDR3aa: CASSDRTNTGELFF
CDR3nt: TGTGCCAGCAGTGATCGGACTAACACCGGGGAGCTGTTTTTT

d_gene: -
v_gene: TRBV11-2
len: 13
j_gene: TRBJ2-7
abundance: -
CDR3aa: CASSLRTAGEQYF
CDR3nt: TGTGCCAGCAGCTTAAGGACGGCCGGGGAGCAGTACTTC

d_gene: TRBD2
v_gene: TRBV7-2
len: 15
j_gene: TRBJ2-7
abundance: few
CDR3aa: CASSIQREGLDEQYF
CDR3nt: TGTGCCAGCAGCATACAGCGGGAGGGCCTGGACGAGCAGTACTTC

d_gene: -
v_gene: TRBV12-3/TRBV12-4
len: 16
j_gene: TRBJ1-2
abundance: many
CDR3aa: CASSPSTGGGDYGYTF
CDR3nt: TGTGCCAGCAGTCCTTCCACAGGCGGCGGCGACTATGGCTACACCTTC

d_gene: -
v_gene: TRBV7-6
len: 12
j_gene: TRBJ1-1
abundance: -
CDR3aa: CASSLARGEAFF
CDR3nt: TGTGCCAGCAGCTTAGCGAGGGGTGAAGCTTTCTTT

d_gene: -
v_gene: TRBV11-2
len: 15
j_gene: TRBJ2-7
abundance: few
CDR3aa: CASSPWRDNTYEQYF
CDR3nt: TGTGCCAGCAGCCCATGGAGGGACAACACCTACGAGCAGTACTTC

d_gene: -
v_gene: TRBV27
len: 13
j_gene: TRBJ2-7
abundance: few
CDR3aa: CASSFDRLREQYF
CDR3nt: TGTGCCAGCAGTTTCGACAGGCTCCGGGAGCAGTACTTC

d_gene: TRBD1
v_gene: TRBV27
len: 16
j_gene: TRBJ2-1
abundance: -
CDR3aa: CATGGLQGAGISEQFF
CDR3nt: TGTGCCACCGGGGGGCTACAGGGGGCAGGGATAAGTGAGCAGTTCTTC

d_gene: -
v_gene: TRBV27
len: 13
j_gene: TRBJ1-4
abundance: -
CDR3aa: CASSLLGNEKLFF
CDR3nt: TGTGCCAGCAGTTTATTGGGAAATGAAAAACTGTTTTTT

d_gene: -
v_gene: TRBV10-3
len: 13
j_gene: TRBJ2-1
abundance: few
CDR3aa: CAISESAGDEQFF
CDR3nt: TGTGCCATCAGTGAGTCCGCCGGGGATGAGCAGTTCTTC

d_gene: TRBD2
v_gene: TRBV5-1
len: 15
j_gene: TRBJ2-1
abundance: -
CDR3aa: CASSMGRASYNEQFF
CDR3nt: TGCGCCAGCAGCATGGGGAGGGCATCCTACAATGAGCAGTTCTTC

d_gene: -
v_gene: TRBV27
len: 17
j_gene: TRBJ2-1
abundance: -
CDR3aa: CASSSSPGGGAHNEQFF
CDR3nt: TGTGCCAGCAGTTCATCCCCAGGCGGGGGCGCCCACAATGAGCAGTTCTTC

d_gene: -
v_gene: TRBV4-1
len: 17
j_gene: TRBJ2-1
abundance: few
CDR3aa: CASSADPGTAVDNEQFF
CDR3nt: TGCGCCAGCAGCGCAGACCCCGGGACTGCCGTGGACAATGAGCAGTTCTTC

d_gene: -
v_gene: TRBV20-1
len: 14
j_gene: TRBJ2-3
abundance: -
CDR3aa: CSASGLAILDTQYF
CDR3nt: TGCAGTGCTTCCGGGCTTGCCATTTTGGATACGCAGTATTTT

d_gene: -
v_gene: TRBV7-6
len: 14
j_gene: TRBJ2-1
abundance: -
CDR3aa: CASSLVGAYNEQFF
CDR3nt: TGTGCCAGCAGCTTAGTCGGGGCCTACAATGAGCAGTTCTTC

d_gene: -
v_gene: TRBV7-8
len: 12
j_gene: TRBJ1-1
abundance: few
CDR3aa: CASSSFGTEAFF
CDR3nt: TGTGCCAGCAGCTCCTTCGGCACTGAAGCTTTCTTT

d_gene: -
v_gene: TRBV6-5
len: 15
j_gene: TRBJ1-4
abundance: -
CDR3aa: CASSTDGGLNEKLFF
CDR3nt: TGTGCCAGCAGTACGGACGGTGGACTTAATGAAAAACTGTTTTTT

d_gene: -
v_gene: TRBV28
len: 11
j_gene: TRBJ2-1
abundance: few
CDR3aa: CASSRDWEQFF
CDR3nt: TGTGCCAGCAGCCGGGACTGGGAGCAGTTCTTC

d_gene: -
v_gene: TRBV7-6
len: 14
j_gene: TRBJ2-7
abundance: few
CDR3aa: CASSLREASYEQYF
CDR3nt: TGTGCCAGCAGCTTAAGGGAGGCGTCCTACGAGCAGTACTTC

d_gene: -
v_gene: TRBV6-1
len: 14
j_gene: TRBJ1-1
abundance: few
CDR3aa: CASSRQQPNTEAFF
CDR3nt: TGTGCCAGCAGTCGACAGCAACCCAACACTGAAGCTTTCTTT